The clone carrying this T cell receptor (beta chain) was seen at least ten times. Its antigen is currently unknown. Authors' processing steps: A papillary thyroid cancer distant-metastasis classifier was built from CDR3 differences across clinicopathological groups. Via MiXCR, TCRdb re-called the PCR reads. None of the V and J calls come from the authors' own analysis; TCRdb made them. The sample yields tens of thousands of clones, roughly an eighth seen once. These data come from a study of metastatic and nonmetastatic thyroid tumors. Turning to the study itself: Comparison of repertoires was carried out across blood and tumor or nodule tissue from malignant and benign thyroid patients.

Notes on the study in general: Malignant tumors reportedly showed significantly higher TCR beta diversity than benign nodules in both blood and tumor.

The CDR3 runs to 12 residues. Per the germline V gene, CDR1 is SNHLY and CDR2 is FYNNEI. Until they underwent thyroid surgery, no patient had received any treatment. The chain combines TRBV2 with TRBJ2-3; 7 bases map to TRBD2. Input material: tumor tissue. The sequence came from a female donor with papillary thyroid cancer or a benign thyroid nodule (not recorded which). Some clones in this sample may be carry-over from other donors' samples. DNA of the CDR3: TGTGGACAGCGGGATAGGACAGATACGCAGTATTTT. Translating gives CGQRDRTDTQYF.